The 25 T cell receptor beta chains given below trace back to one sample, sequenced in a study of sequential checkpoint blockade in melanoma. Documented treatment: randomized to nivolumab then ipilimumab (arm A) or the reverse (arm B). Method: immunoSEQ multiplex PCR; TCRdb's copy keeps in-frame clones and lacks some. Of about 4,200 clones listed, about 25% are singletons. This material consisted of tumor tissue (inferred from file names), taken from a patient given nivolumab and ipilimumab in sequence. These receptors were collected from a human donor with melanoma.

The gene calls are TRBV9 and TRBJ1-1; maybe TRBD1 (5 bases). CDR1 SGDLS and CDR2 YYNGEE come from the germline V gene. V was clipped by 0 bases and J by 5 bases, with 26 bases between them. The CDR3 extends over 19 amino acids. The CDR3 sequence is CASSVAVAGSSLRGTEAFF. In nucleotides, the CDR3 is TGTGCCAGCAGCGTAGCAGTGGCAGGTTCCTCACTTCGGGGGACTGAAGCTTTCTTT.

In this sample, this clone turned up once. The chain carries TRBV19 and TRBJ1-5, with a possible D match to TRBD1 (6 bases). The CDR3 runs to 17 residues. Between the trimmed V and J ends, which lost 1 base and 4 bases, there was a span of 17 bases. Per germline, CDR1 LNHDA and CDR2 SQIVND (reference sequence). DNA for the CDR3: TGTGCCAGTAGTATAGGCCCGAGGGGGGCCTTAAATCAGCCCCAGCATTTT. Translation: CASSIGPRGALNQPQHF. The whole variable domain, filled in from reference TRBV19 and TRBJ1-5, reads DGGITQSPKYLFRKEGQNVTLSCEQNLNHDAMYWYRQDPGQGLRLIYYSQIVNDFQKGDIAEGYSVSREKKESFPLTVTSAQKNPTAFYLCASSIGPRGALNQPQHFGDGTRLSIL.

Many counts were recorded for this clone. The chain combines TRBV11-3 with TRBJ2-6, with TRBD1 as a possible D gene (6 bases). Germline CDR1 SGHNT, CDR2 YENEEA. The germline V and J ends were trimmed by 1 base and 8 bases, with 12 bases remaining between them. CDR3 length: 15 amino acids. The CDR3 loop reads CASSLVGGTPNVLTF. Here the CDR3 DNA reads TGTGCCAGCAGCTTAGTAGGGGGTACCCCCAACGTCCTGACTTTC. Full variable domain (missing parts from reference TRBV11-3 and TRBJ2-6): EAGVVQSPRYKIIEKKQPVAFWCNPISGHNTLYWYLQNLGQGPELLIRYENEEAVDDSQLPKDRFSAERLKGVDSTLKIQPAELGDSAVYLCASSLVGGTPNVLTFGAGSRLTVL.

The gene calls are TRBV5-1 and TRBJ2-4; no firm D call. CDR3 length equals 14 residues. Germline V gene lookup returns CDR1 SGHRS and CDR2 YFSETQ. With 0 bases removed from V and 7 bases from J, the gap between germline ends came to 11 bases. In DNA, the CDR3 is TGCGCCAGCAGCTTGGATGGCGGCGGCAACATTCAGTACTTC. Translating it yields CASSLDGGGNIQYF.

This clone has just a few counts. V gene TRBV11-3 combines with J gene TRBJ2-2, with 9 bases fitting TRBD1. The CDR3 runs 17 residues. Germline V lookup: CDR1 SGHNT, CDR2 YENEEA. The J segment lost 4 bases and the V segment lost 6 bases, leaving 12 bases of the junction unmatched. CDR3 sequence (DNA): TGTGCCAGCAGTCAAACAGGGGGCCCGTCAGTCACCGGGGAGCTGTTTTTT. It specifies CASSQTGGPSVTGELFF.

The chain combines TRBV6-8 with TRBJ2-2, with D perhaps matching TRBD1 or TRBD2 (5 bases each). Germline-derived CDR1 and CDR2 are MNHGY and SAAAGT. The length of the CDR3 is 15 residues. V was cut by 5 bases and J by 1 base, with 11 bases left in between. The CDR3 DNA reads as TGTGCCAGCAGTGTGGGGACGGTGAACACCGGGGAGCTGTTTTTT. Encoded protein: CASSVGTVNTGELFF.

The chain uses TRBV18 and TRBJ2-5; 7 positions agree with TRBD1. The CDR3 is made up of 12 amino acids. V lost 6 bases and J lost 5; bases outside the gene matches: 3. The V gene's germline CDR1 is KGHSH and CDR2 LQKENI. This CDR3 reads CASSADRETQYF. The CDR3 nucleotides read TGTGCCAGCTCCGCGGACAGGGAGACCCAGTACTTC.

There are a few counts of this clone. The CDR3 nucleotides read TGCGCCAGCAGTCTCGAGGTAGGGGAAGAGACCCAGTACTTC. Encoded protein: CASSLEVGEETQYF. The chain links TRBV1 to TRBJ2-5; TRBD1, the D gene given by the table, was not confirmed from the DNA. TRBV1 is assigned pseudogene status. This CDR3 region has 14 residues.

This clone appeared many times. This chain joins TRBV11-3 and TRBJ1-5; perhaps TRBD1 as D (5 bases). This CDR3 comprises 14 residues. Trimming took 5 bases from V and 3 from J, leaving 11 bases between them. Germline V gives CDR1 SGHNT, CDR2 YENEEA. CDR3 in amino acids: CASSPQGINQPQHF. For the CDR3, the DNA is TGTGCCAGCAGCCCGCAGGGAATCAATCAGCCCCAGCATTTT. Combining the CDR3 with reference TRBV11-3 and TRBJ1-5 gives the whole variable domain EAGVVQSPRYKIIEKKQPVAFWCNPISGHNTLYWYLQNLGQGPELLIRYENEEAVDDSQLPKDRFSAERLKGVDSTLKIQPAELGDSAVYLCASSPQGINQPQHFGDGTRLSIL.

This clone showed up just a few times. The V gene is TRBV19, the J gene TRBJ1-4; D is uncertain. Germline loops: CDR1 LNHDA, CDR2 SQIVND (reference sequence). Trimming shortened V by 3 bases and J by 2 bases, and 1 base separated the two germline ends. The CDR3 totals 12 residues. The CDR3 bases are TGTGCCAGTAGTATGACTAATGAAAAACTGTTTTTT. It codes for CASSMTNEKLFF.

This clone was seen many times. The chain employs TRBV11-3 and TRBJ2-6; D call uncertain. CDR1 and CDR2 from the germline V gene are SGHNT and YENEEA. The CDR3 is made up of 15 amino acids. The ends were cut back, 3 bases at V and 0 bases at J, with 6 bases in the middle. Written as DNA, the CDR3 is TGTGCCAGCAGCTTTCACTCCTCTGGGGCCAACGTCCTGACTTTC. It translates to CASSFHSSGANVLTF.

The V call is TRBV11-3, the J call TRBJ1-5; D unresolved. Per germline, CDR1 SGHNT and CDR2 YENEEA. V lost 0 bases, J lost 5 bases, and 23 bases lay in between. CDR3 length: 19 amino acids. CDR3 coding DNA: TGTGCCAGCAGCTTAGAAAATGAAGGACTCCCAGTAAACCATCAGCCCCAGCATTTT. Protein product: CASSLENEGLPVNHQPQHF.

About this clone itself: A junction end diverges from the germline sequence, so it may reflect a read error. The chain is built from TRBV30 and TRBJ1-2; D is uncertain. The germline V gene has CDR1 GTSNPN and CDR2 SVGIG (reference sequence). This CDR3 has 16 amino acids. For the CDR3, the DNA is TGTGCCTGGAGTCCTGGGCAGGCGATATTTAACTATGTCTACACCTTC. Translating it yields CAWSPGQAIFNYVYTF. Drawing the rest from reference TRBV30 and TRBJ1-2, the complete variable domain is SQTIHQWPATLVQPVGSPLSLECTVEGTSNPNLYWYRQAAGRGLQLLFYSVGIGQISSEVPQNLSASRPQDRQFILSSKKLLLSDSGFYLCAWSPGQAIFNYVYTFGSGTRLTVV.

The V gene is TRBV5-1, the J gene TRBJ1-6; D ambiguous. V shed 1 base and J shed 6 bases, with 11 bases lying between them. CDR1 and CDR2 (germline): SGHRS, YFSETQ. The CDR3 length is 15 residues. CDR3 in DNA: TGCGCCAGCAGCTTGAAGTCGGGTTTTAATTCACCCCTCCACTTT. Translated, it gives CASSLKSGFNSPLHF.

CDR3 sequence: CASSMGQGLGQPQHF. The CDR3 DNA sequence: TGTGCCAGTAGTATGGGACAGGGTCTCGGACAGCCCCAGCATTTT. This sequence joins TRBV19 and TRBJ1-5, with TRBD1 identical over 9 bases. The trim removed 3 bases at V and 7 bases at J, leaving 7 bases unmatched. The germline CDR1 and CDR2 sequences are LNHDA and SQIVND (reference sequence). The CDR3 contains 15 residues.

This rearrangement joins TRBV19 to TRBJ2-1, with no clear D. Per germline, CDR1 LNHDA and CDR2 SQIVND (reference sequence). V was pared by 3 bases and J by 10 bases, with 16 bases between. The CDR3 runs to 14 residues. The CDR3 sequence is CASSISDLMGEQFF. In nucleotides, the CDR3 is TGTGCCAGTAGTATTTCCGATCTTATGGGAGAGCAGTTCTTC.

V usage is TRBV28 and J usage is TRBJ1-4; unclear D gene. There are 16 residues in the CDR3. The V gene lost 5 bases and the J gene lost 8 bases, with 21 bases spanning the gap. Germline loops: CDR1 MDHEN, CDR2 SYDVKM. This chain's CDR3 is CASSPQLDIYREKLFF. CDR3 coding DNA: TGTGCCAGCAGTCCGCAACTCGACATCTACCGGGAAAAACTGTTTTTT.

This clone was detected many times. The chain links TRBV6-8 to TRBJ2-1; TRBD1 matches at 8 bases. Trimming cost V 6 bases and J 9 bases; bases outside gene matches: 7. The germline V gene encodes CDR1 MNHGY and CDR2 SAAAGT. The CDR3 contains 13 residues. The CDR3 protein is CASRRQGRGEQFF. In nucleotides, the CDR3 is TGTGCCAGCAGACGACAGGGGCGAGGTGAGCAGTTCTTC.

This chain joins TRBV19 and TRBJ2-3, with D unresolved. The CDR3 is made up of 14 amino acids. Per germline, CDR1 LNHDA and CDR2 SQIVND (reference sequence). With 8 bases removed from V and 0 bases from J, the gap between germline ends came to 12 bases. The CDR3 protein is CASARFLSTDTQYF. In DNA form, the CDR3 reads TGTGCCAGTGCCAGGTTCTTAAGCACAGATACGCAGTATTTT. Together with reference TRBV19 and TRBJ2-3, the CDR3 gives the full variable domain: DGGITQSPKYLFRKEGQNVTLSCEQNLNHDAMYWYRQDPGQGLRLIYYSQIVNDFQKGDIAEGYSVSREKKESFPLTVTSAQKNPTAFYLCASARFLSTDTQYFGPGTRLTVL.

This clone was detected only a few times. V gene TRBV28 combines with J gene TRBJ1-1; TRBD1 matches at 7 bases. Unmatched junction bases numbered 6, after V lost 4 bases and J lost 1 base. There are 15 residues in the CDR3. Germline CDR1 MDHEN, CDR2 SYDVKM. The CDR3 spells CASSSPGGRNTEAFF. Written as DNA, the CDR3 is TGTGCCAGCAGTTCCCCAGGGGGGAGGAACACTGAAGCTTTCTTT.

In this sample, this clone turned up many times. The chain carries TRBV11-3 and TRBJ2-7, with D tentatively TRBD1 or TRBD2 (6 bases each). The CDR3 sequence is 14 residues long. Germline V gene sequence: CDR1 SGHNT, CDR2 YENEEA. Trimming stripped 3 bases from V and 4 bases from J, with 13 bases between. In nucleotides, the CDR3 is TGTGCCAGCAGCTTGGGTGGGGGGACATACGAGCAGTACTTC. It codes for CASSLGGGTYEQYF.

This clone was seen more than once but under ten times. CDR3 amino acids: CASSDRKPSPGELFF. For the CDR3, the DNA is TGTGCCAGCAGCGACAGGAAACCATCCCCCGGGGAGCTGTTTTTT. This chain uses TRBV11-3 with TRBJ2-2; D is perhaps TRBD1 (6 bases). Germline CDR1 SGHNT, CDR2 YENEEA. Trimming took 5 bases from V and 6 from J, leaving 16 bases between them. This CDR3 region has 15 residues.

In its sample, this clone was seen a few times. CDR3 residues: CASSAGVFSGNTIYF. Here the CDR3 DNA reads TGTGCCAGCAGCGCCGGAGTCTTCTCTGGAAACACCATATATTTT. The rearrangement uses TRBV9 and TRBJ1-3; no clear D. The CDR3 is made up of 15 amino acids. V lost 3 bases and J lost 0, with 10 bases in between. In germline, CDR1 is SGDLS, CDR2 YYNGEE.

The CDR3 reads CASSLTPTSGGPSYNEQFF. The CDR3 nucleotides read TGTGCCAGCTCCCTCACCCCGACTAGCGGGGGCCCCAGTTACAATGAGCAGTTCTTC. The V call is TRBV18, the J call TRBJ2-1; 12 nucleotides line up with TRBD2. The CDR3 runs 19 residues. Trimming took 6 bases from V and 4 from J; bases not matched to a gene: 16. Germline V gives CDR1 KGHSH, CDR2 LQKENI.

This chain joins TRBV6-8 and TRBJ2-5; TRBD1 matches 7 bases. The CDR3 is 14 amino acids. Trimming at V came to 11 bases and at J to 2 bases, leaving 11 bases not matched to a gene. CDR1 MNHGY and CDR2 SAAAGT come from the germline V gene. CDR3 loop: CACKTGWGQETQYF. The CDR3 DNA reads as TGTGCCTGTAAGACAGGGTGGGGACAAGAGACCCAGTACTTC.